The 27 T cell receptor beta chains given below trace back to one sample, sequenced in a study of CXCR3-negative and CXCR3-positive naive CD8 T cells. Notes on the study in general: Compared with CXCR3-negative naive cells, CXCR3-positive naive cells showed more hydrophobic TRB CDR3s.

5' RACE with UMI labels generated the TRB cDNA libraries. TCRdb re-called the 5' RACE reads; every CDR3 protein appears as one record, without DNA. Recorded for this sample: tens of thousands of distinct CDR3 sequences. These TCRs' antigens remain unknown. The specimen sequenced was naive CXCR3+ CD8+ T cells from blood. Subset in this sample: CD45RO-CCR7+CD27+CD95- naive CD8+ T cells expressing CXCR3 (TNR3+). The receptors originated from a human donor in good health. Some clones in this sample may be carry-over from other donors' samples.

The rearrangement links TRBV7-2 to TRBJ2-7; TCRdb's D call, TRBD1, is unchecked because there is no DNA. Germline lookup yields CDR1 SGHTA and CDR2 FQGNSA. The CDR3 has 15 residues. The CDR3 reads CASSYSGGTVYEQYF.

Here the CDR3 reads CASERGARDTDTQYF. The chain has TRBV28 and TRBJ2-3; there is no DNA to check the TCRdb D call of TRBD1. In germline, CDR1 is MDHEN, CDR2 SYDVKM. The CDR3 loop spans 15 amino acids.

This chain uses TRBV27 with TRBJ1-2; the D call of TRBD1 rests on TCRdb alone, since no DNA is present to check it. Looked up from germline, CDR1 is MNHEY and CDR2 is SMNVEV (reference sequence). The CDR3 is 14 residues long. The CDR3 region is CASSLSQTGYGYTF.

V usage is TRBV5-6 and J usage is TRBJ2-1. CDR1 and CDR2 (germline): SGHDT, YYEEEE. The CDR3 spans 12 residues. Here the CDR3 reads CASSFLSNEQFF. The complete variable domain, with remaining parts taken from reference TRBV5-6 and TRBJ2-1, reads DAGVTQSPTHLIKTRGQQVTLRCSPKSGHDTVSWYQQALGQGPQFIFQYYEEEERQRGNFPDRFSGHQFPNYSSELNVNALLLGDSALYLCASSFLSNEQFFGPGTRLTVL.

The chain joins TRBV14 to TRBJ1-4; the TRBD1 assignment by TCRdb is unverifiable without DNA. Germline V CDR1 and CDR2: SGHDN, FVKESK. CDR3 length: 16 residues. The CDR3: CASSGARQVNNEKLFF. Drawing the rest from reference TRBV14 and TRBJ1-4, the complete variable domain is EAGVTQFPSHSVIEKGQTVTLRCDPISGHDNLYWYRRVMGKEIKFLLHFVKESKQDESGMPNNRFLAERTGGTYSTLKVQPAELEDSGVYFCASSGARQVNNEKLFFGSGTQLSVL.

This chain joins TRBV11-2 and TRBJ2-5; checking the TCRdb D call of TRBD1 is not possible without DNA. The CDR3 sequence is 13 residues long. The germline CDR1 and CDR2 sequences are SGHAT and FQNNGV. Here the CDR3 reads CASGDRVQETQYF.

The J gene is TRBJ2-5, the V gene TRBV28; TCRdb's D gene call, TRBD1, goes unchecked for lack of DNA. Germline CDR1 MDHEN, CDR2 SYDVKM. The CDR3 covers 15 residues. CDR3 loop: CASRPPGDRKETQYF.

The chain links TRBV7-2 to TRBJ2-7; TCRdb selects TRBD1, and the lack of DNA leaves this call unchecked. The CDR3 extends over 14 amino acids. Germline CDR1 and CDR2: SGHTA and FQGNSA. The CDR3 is CASSFADRANEQYF. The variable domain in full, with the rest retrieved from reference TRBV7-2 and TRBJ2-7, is GAGVSQSPSNKVTEKGKDVELRCDPISGHTALYWYRQSLGQGLEFLIYFQGNSAPDKSGLPSDRFSAERTGGSVSTLTIQRTQQEDSAVYLCASSFADRANEQYFGPGTRLTVT.

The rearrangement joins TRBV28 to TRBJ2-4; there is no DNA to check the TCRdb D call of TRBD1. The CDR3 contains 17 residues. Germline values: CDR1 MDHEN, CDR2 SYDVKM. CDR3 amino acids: CASSLGTVRLLGNIQYF.

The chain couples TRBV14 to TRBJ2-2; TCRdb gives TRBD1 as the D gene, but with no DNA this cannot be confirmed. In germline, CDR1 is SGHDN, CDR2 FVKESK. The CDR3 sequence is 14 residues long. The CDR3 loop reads CASSRRTVVGELFF.

The CDR3: CASSQGEGRYNEQFF. The J gene is TRBJ2-1, the V gene TRBV4-3; the TCRdb call, TRBD2, lacks DNA for checking. This CDR3 is built from 15 residues. Germline values: CDR1 LGHNA, CDR2 YSLEER.

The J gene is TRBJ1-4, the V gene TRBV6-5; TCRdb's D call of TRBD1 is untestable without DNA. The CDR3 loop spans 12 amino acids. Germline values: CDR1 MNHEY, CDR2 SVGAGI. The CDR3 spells CASSLGGEKLFF.

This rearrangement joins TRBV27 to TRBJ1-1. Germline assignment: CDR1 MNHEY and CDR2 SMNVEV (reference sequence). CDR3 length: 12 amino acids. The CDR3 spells CASWRGGFGAFF.

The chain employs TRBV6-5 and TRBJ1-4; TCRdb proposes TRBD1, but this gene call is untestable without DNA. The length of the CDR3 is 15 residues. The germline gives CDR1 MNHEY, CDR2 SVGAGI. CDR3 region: CASSYSGTANEKLFF.

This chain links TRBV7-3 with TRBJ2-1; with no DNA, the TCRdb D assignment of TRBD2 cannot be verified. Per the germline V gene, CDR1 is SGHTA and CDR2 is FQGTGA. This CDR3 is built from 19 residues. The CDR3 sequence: CASSLVSGILAGKGNEQFF.

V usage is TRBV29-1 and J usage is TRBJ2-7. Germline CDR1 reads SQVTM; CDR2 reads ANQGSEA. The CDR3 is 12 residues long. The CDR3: CSVDSVSDEQYF.

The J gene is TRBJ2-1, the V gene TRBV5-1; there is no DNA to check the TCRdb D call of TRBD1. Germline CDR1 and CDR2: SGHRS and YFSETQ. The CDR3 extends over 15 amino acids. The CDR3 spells CASTTGTGNERGQFF.

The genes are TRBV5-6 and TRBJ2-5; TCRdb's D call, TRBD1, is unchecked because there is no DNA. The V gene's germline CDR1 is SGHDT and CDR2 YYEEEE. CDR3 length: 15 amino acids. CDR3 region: CASSLRNRAAETQYF.

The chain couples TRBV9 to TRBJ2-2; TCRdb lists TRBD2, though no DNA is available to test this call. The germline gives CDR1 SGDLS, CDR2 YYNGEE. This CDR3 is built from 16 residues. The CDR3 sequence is CASSTMREWSTGELFF. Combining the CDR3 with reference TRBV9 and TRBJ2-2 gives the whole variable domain DSGVTQTPKHLITATGQRVTLRCSPRSGDLSVYWYQQSLDQGLQFLIQYYNGEERAKGNILERFSAQQFPDLHSELNLSSLELGDSALYFCASSTMREWSTGELFFGEGSRLTVL.

The CDR3 reads CASTSYGSPPLHF. The chain employs TRBV6-2 or TRBV6-3 and TRBJ1-6. From germline, CDR1 is MNHEY and CDR2 SVGEGT. CDR3 length equals 13 residues.

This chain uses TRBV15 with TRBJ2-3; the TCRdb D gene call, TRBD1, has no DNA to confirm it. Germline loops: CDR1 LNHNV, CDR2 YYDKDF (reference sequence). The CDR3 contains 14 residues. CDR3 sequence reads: CATSRQEPTDTQYF.

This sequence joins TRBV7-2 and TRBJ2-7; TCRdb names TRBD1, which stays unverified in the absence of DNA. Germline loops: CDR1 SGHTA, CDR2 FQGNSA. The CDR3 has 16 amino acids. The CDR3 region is CASSLQQGPSSYEQYF.

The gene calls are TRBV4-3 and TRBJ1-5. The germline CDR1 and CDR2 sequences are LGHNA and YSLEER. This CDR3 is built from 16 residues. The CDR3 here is CASSQDKTYSNQPQHF.

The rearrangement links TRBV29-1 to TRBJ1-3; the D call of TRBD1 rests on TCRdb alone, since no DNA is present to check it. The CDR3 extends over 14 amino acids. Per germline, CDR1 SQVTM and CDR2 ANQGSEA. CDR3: CSVAGPTSGNTIYF.

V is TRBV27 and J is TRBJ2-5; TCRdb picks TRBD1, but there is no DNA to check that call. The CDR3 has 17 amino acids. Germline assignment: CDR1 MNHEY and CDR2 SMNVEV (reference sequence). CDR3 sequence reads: CASSPTPGQGALKTQYF.

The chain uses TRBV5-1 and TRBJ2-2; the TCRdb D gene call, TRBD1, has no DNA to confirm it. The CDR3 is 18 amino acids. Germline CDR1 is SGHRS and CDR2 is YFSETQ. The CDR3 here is CASSPGTGGVLGTGELFF.

The CDR3 loop is CATSAISGANVLTF. The chain is built from TRBV15 and TRBJ2-6. Germline V gene data show CDR1 as LNHNV and CDR2 as YYDKDF (reference sequence). The CDR3 runs to 14 residues.